The next 8 T cell receptor beta chains were all read from a single sample in a study of shared clonotypes between healthy human individuals. Here immunoSEQ multiplex PCR was the method, and the copy in TCRdb shows in-frame clones only, minus some. The sample has around 2,000,000 clones; roughly 94% are singletons. Positively selected for CCR7, the CD45RO-negative cells used as naive CD8 cells excluded terminally differentiated effector memory CD45RA+ cells. The sequenced sample was naive CD8+ T cells sorted from blood. All receptors come from a young man in good health.

The chain couples TRBV4-2 to TRBJ2-7; 8 nucleotides match TRBD2. Germline V gives CDR1 LGHNA, CDR2 YNFKEQ. The CDR3 is 15 amino acids. J was trimmed by 4 bases and V by 0 bases; bases with no gene match: 5. CDR3 nucleotide sequence: TGTGCCAGCAGCCAAGATATAACTAGCGGTTACGAGCAGTACTTC. This sequence encodes CASSQDITSGYEQYF.

This clone was seen just once. The V gene is TRBV6-1, the J gene TRBJ2-7; 9 nucleotides match TRBD2. The CDR3 sequence is 17 residues long. Trimming at V came to 3 bases and at J to 4 bases, leaving 13 bases not matched to a gene. Per the germline V gene, CDR1 is MNHNS and CDR2 is SASEGT. This chain's CDR3 is CASSDRDSGRFSYEQYF. CDR3 in DNA: TGTGCCAGCAGTGATCGAGATAGCGGGAGATTTTCGTACGAGCAGTACTTC.

This clone has only a few counts. The chain employs TRBV30 and TRBJ2-1, with TRBD1 matching over 9 bases. Trimming removed 3 bases from V and 7 bases from J; junction bases left unmatched: 7. Per germline, CDR1 GTSNPN and CDR2 SVGIG (reference sequence). The CDR3 contains 14 residues. The CDR3, as DNA: TGTGCCTGGAGGACCGGGACAGGGCTAAATGAGCAGTTCTTC. The encoded protein is CAWRTGTGLNEQFF.

J is TRBJ1-4 and V is TRBV5-1; D possibly corresponds to TRBD1 (6 bases). CDR3 length equals 13 residues. V was shortened by 0 bases and J by 8 bases, with 8 bases between the two germline ends. CDR1 and CDR2 (germline): SGHRS, YFSETQ. CDR3 in amino acids: CASSLGQGEKLFF. The CDR3 region has the DNA TGCGCCAGCAGCTTGGGGCAGGGGGAAAAACTGTTTTTT. Complete variable domain (other parts from reference TRBV5-1 and TRBJ1-4): KAGVTQTPRYLIKTRGQQVTLSCSPISGHRSVSWYQQTPGQGLQFLFEYFSETQRNKGNFPGRFSGRQFSNSRSEMNVSTLELGDSALYLCASSLGQGEKLFFGSGTQLSVL.

CDR3 protein: CASSVGGLADGELFF. CDR3 in DNA: TGTGCCAGCAGCGTAGGGGGACTAGCGGACGGGGAGCTGTTTTTT. The V gene is TRBV9, the J gene TRBJ2-2; 11 nucleotides agree with TRBD2. With V trimmed by 0 bases and J by 7 bases, 2 bases remained unmatched. Germline V gene lookup returns CDR1 SGDLS and CDR2 YYNGEE. This CDR3 has 15 residues.

Concerning this clone itself: At one end, the junction sequence differs from germline, possibly due to a read error. CDR3 bases: TGTGCTAGCAGCCCCCTCGCGGGAGGGCCCTCCTACGAGCAGTACTTC. Translated, it gives CASSPLAGGPSYEQYF. This chain uses TRBV7-7 with TRBJ2-7, with 9 bases that match TRBD2. The CDR3 covers 16 residues. Germline CDR1 is SSHAT and CDR2 is FNYEAQ (reference sequence).

This chain's CDR3 is CASSQDSSVWGTDTQYF. CDR3 coding DNA: TGCGCCAGCAGCCAAGATAGCAGCGTTTGGGGCACAGATACGCAGTATTTT. The chain joins TRBV4-3 to TRBJ2-3; no firm D call. V gave up 0 bases and J gave up 1 base, with 14 bases separating them. CDR1 is LGHNA and CDR2 is YSLEER in the germline V gene. The CDR3 length is 17 residues.

The rearrangement links TRBV7-9 to TRBJ1-2; possibly TRBD1 for D (5 bases). CDR3 length: 14 amino acids. The germline V and J ends were trimmed by 3 bases and 6 bases, with 14 bases remaining between them. The germline CDR1 and CDR2 sequences are SEHNR and FQNEAQ (reference sequence). CDR3 sequence (DNA): TGTGCCAGCAGCTTGGCCGGGACTCTTCATGGCTACACCTTC. Residues: CASSLAGTLHGYTF.